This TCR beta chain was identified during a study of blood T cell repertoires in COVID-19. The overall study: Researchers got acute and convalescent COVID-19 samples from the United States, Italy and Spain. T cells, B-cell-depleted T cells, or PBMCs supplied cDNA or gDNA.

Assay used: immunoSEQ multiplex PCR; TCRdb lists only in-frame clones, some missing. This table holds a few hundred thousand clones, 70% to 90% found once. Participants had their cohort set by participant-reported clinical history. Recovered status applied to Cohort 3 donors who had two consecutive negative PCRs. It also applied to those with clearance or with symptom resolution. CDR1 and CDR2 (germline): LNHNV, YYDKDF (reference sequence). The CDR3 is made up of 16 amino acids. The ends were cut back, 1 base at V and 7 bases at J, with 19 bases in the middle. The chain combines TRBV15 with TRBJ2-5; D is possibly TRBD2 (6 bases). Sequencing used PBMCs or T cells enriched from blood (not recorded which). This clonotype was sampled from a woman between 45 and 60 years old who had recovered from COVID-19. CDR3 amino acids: CATSRGDRRLRGTQYF. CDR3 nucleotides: TGTGCCACCAGCAGAGGGGACCGCAGGTTGCGGGGGACCCAGTACTTC.